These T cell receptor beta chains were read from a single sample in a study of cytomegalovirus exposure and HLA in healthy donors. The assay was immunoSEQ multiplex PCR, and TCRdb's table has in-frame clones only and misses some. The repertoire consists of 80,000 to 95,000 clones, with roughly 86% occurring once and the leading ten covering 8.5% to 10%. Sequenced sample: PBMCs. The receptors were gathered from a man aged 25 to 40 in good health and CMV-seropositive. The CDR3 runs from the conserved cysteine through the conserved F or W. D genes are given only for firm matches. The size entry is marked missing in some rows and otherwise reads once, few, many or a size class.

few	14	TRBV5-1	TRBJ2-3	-	TGCGCCAGCAGCTTTTTGGGAGTGGGAGATACGCAGTATTTT	CASSFLGVGDTQYF
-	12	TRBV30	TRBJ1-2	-	TGTGCCTGGAGTGTAAGCTCTCATGGCTACACCTTC	CAWSVSSHGYTF
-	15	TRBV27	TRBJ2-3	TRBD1	TGTGCCAGCAGTTTAATTCAGGGGGCGGTAGATACGCAGTATTTT	CASSLIQGAVDTQYF
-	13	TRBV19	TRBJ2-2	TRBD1	TGTGCCAGTAGGGGACAGTACACCGGGGAGCTGTTTTTT	CASRGQYTGELFF
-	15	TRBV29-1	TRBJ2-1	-	TGCAGCGTTGAAGGGCTAGCCAGCTCCTACAATGAGCAGTTCTTC	CSVEGLASSYNEQFF
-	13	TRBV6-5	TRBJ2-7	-	TGTGCCAGCAGTTCCGGAGAGGGATACGAGCAGTACTTC	CASSSGEGYEQYF
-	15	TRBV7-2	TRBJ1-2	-	TGTGCCAGCAGCTTAGCGGGGACACAGGGCTATGGCTACACCTTC	CASSLAGTQGYGYTF
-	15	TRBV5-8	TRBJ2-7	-	TGTGCCAGCAGCCCCTCGAGGGAGAGATCCTACGAGCAGTACTTC	CASSPSRERSYEQYF
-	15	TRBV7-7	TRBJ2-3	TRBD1	TGTGCTAGCAGCCCTAGGACAGGGGGTATAGATACGCAGTATTTT	CASSPRTGGIDTQYF
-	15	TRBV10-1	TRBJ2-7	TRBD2	TGCGCCAGAAACGGGACTAGCGGGACTGGCTACGAGCAGTACTTC	CARNGTSGTGYEQYF
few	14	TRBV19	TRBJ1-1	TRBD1	TGTGCCAGTAGTATGGGCTCGGGACAGGGAGAAGCTTTCTTT	CASSMGSGQGEAFF
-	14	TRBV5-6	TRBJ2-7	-	TGTGCCAGCAGCTTGGCGCCGAGCTCCTACGAGCAGTACTTC	CASSLAPSSYEQYF
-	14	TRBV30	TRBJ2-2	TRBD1	TGTGCCTGGAGTCCAGGGGGAAACACCGGGGAGCTGTTTTTT	CAWSPGGNTGELFF
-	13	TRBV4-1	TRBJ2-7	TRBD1	TGCGCCAGCAGCCGACAGGGTGTGGACGAGCAGTACTTC	CASSRQGVDEQYF
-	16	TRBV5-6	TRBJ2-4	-	TGTGCCAGCAGCTTGGGGGCTCGGGACAGCGGGAACATTCAGTACTTC	CASSLGARDSGNIQYF
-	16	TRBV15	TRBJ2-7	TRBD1	TGTGCCACCAGCAAACGACGACAGGGACCTTCCTACGAGCAGTACTTC	CATSKRRQGPSYEQYF
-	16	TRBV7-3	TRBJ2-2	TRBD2	TGTGCCAGCAGCGCCCTAGCGGGAGAAGGCACCGGGGAGCTGTTTTTT	CASSALAGEGTGELFF
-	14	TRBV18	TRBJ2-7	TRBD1	TGTGCCAGCTCACGCGACAGGGTAATCTACGAGCAGTACTTC	CASSRDRVIYEQYF
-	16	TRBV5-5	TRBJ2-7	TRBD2	TGTGCCAGCAGCTTGGCCTTGGTAGCGGGAGCCTACGAGCAGTACTTC	CASSLALVAGAYEQYF
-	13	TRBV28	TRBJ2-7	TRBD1	TGTGCCAGCAGCCTACAGGGGGGCTACGAGCAGTACTTC	CASSLQGGYEQYF
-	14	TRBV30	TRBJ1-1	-	TGTGCCTGGGGCCCATCCGACAGCTTAGCTGAAGCTTTCTTT	CAWGPSDSLAEAFF
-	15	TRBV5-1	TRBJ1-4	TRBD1	TGCGCCAGCAGCTTGGGACAGGGGGCGGGTGAAAAACTGTTTTTT	CASSLGQGAGEKLFF
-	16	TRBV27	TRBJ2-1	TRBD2	TGTGCCAGCAGTTTATCTCCTAGCGGGGGCTACAATGAGCAGTTCTTC	CASSLSPSGGYNEQFF